This TCR beta chain was recorded in a study of T cell repertoires and HLA-DP antigens. Across the study: Versus self, one alloantigen differed at one groove amino acid, the other at nine to eleven.

Pre-culture CD4+ samples were sequenced deeply, targeting more than 150,000 T cell genomes. Sequenced by immunoSEQ multiplex PCR; TCRdb stores in-frame clones only, minus some. The profile shows approximately 86,000 clones, about nine tenths of them singletons. The CDR3 has 13 residues. Trimming took 8 bases from V and 0 from J, leaving 9 bases between them. The V gene's germline CDR1 is MNHEY and CDR2 SVGAGI. Remarks on this clone: Antigen specificity is unknown.

Purity of the untouched CD4+ T cells was around 98%. The genes are TRBV6-5 and TRBJ2-3; D is undetermined. The sequence came from a man between 50 and 59 years old in good health and CMV-seronegative. Sequenced material: CD4+ T cells from PBMCs. CDR3 coding DNA: TGTGCCAGCGGAGTCGTAAGCACAGATACGCAGTATTTT. Residues: CASGVVSTDTQYF.